This T cell receptor beta chain came from a study of OX40 agonist ivuxolimab in advanced cancers. Overall study: Dose-escalation cases comprised hepatocellular carcinoma, melanoma, renal cell or head and neck cancer.

The germline CDR1 and CDR2 sequences are LNHDA and SQIVND (reference sequence). Losses at the gene ends were 6 bases for V and 4 bases for J; bases not matched to a gene: 9. The CDR3 consists of 15 residues. Patients were ruled out by autoimmune disease history or systemic immunosuppression. Using immunoSEQ multiplex PCR, the repertoire was profiled, and TCRdb retains in-frame clones only, with some absent. Altogether fewer than 55,000 clones are present, approximately 80% being singletons, with the ten largest covering 20% to 25%. The V gene is TRBV19, the J gene TRBJ2-7; 10 nucleotides line up with TRBD1. The TCR comes from an adult with an advanced solid tumor such as melanoma, head and neck, liver or kidney cancer. The input for sequencing was CD4+ or CD8+ T cells sorted from blood, taken in a trial of the OX40 agonist ivuxolimab. The CDR3 protein is CASSRETGGRYEQYF. The DNA for the CDR3 is TGTGCCAGTAGCAGAGAGACAGGGGGCAGGTACGAGCAGTACTTC.